This T cell receptor (beta chain) emerged from a study of T cell responses to AZD1222 COVID-19 vaccine. Study results and limitations: White British ancestry dominated among donors, who included more females, and clonal diversity was possibly underestimated.

A note on this clone: What it binds is unknown.

The table came from immunoSEQ multiplex PCR; TCRdb's copy has only in-frame clones and leaves some out. The repertoire holds about 120,000 clones, about nine tenths seen once, with approximately 2.6% in the top ten. Trimming shortened V by 4 bases and J by 3 bases, and 10 bases separated the two germline ends. Germline V gene data show CDR1 as MGHDK and CDR2 as SYGVNS. This CDR3 spans 14 amino acids. The chain uses TRBV25-1 and TRBJ1-3; D unresolved. The sequence derives from an adult who received the AZD1222 COVID-19 vaccine. Sequences were derived from peripheral blood, sampled 28 days after the second AZD1222 dose. CDR3: CASSAGQLGNTIYF. In DNA form, the CDR3 reads TGTGCCAGCAGTGCCGGGCAGCTTGGAAACACCATATATTTT.